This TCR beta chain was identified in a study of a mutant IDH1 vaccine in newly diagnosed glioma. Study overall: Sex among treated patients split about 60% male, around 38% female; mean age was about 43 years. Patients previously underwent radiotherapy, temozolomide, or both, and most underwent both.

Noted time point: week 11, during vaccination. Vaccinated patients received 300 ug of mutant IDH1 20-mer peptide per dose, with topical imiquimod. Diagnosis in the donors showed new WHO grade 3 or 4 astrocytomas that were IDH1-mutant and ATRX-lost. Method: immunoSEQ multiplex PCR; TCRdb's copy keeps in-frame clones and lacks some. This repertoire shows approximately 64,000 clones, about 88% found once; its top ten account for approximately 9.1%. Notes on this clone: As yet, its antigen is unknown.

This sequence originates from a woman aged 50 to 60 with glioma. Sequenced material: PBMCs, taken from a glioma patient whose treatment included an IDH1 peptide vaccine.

CDR3 nucleotide sequence: TGTGCCTGGAGGCCCGGGACAGGGGTTCAGAATGAAAAACTGTTTTTT. Its translation: CAWRPGTGVQNEKLFF. The chain recombines TRBV30 with TRBJ1-4, with TRBD1 identical over 10 bases. Trimming cost V 3 bases and J 5 bases; bases outside gene matches: 9. There are 16 residues in the CDR3. In germline, CDR1 is GTSNPN, CDR2 SVGIG (reference sequence).